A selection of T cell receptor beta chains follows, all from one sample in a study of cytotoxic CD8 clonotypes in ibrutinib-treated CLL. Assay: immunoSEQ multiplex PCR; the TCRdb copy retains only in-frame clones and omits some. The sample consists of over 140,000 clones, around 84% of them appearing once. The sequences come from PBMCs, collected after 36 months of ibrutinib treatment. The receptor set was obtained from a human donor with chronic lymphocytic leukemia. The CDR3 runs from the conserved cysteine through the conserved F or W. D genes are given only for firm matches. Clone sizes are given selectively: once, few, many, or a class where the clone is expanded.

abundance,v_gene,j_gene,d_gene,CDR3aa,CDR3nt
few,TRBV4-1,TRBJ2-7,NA,CASSQDHTYEQYF,TGCGCCAGCAGCCAAGATCACACATACGAGCAGTACTTC
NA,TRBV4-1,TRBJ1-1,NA,CASSQVRRNRAGNTEAFF,TGCGCCAGCAGCCAAGTCCGCCGGAACAGGGCAGGAAACACTGAAGCTTTCTTT
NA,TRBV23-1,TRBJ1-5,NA,CASSPRTPTVQPQHF,TGCGCCAGCAGTCCCCGGACTCCTACGGTACAGCCCCAGCATTTT
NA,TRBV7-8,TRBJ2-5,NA,CASSQYETQYF,TGTGCCAGCAGCCAATATGAGACCCAGTACTTC
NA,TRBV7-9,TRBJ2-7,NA,CATSQGFSYEQYF,TGTGCCACCTCGCAGGGGTTCTCCTACGAGCAGTACTTC
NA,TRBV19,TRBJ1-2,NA,CACSDRNLNYGYTF,TGTGCTTGCAGCGACAGAAACCTTAACTATGGCTACACCTTC
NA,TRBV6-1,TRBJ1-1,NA,CASSEGMGTGEAFF,TGTGCCAGCAGTGAAGGGATGGGTACAGGGGAAGCTTTCTTT
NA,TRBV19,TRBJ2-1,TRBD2,CASGYSGVYNEQFF,TGTGCCAGTGGGTATAGCGGGGTGTACAATGAGCAGTTCTTC
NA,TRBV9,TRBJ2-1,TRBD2,CASSVGGGGYNEQFF,TGTGCCAGCAGCGTAGGTGGCGGGGGATACAATGAGCAGTTCTTC
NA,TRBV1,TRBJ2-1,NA,CTSSQVAENEQFF,TGCACCAGCAGCCAAGTGGCTGAGAATGAGCAGTTCTTC
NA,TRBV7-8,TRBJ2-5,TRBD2,CASSLRLAGGLETQYF,TGTGCCAGCAGCTTGAGACTAGCGGGAGGGTTGGAGACCCAGTACTTC
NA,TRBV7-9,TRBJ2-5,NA,CASSLEPGIMAQYF,TGTGCCAGCAGCTTAGAACCTGGCATTATGGCCCAGTACTTC
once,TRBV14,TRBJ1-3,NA,CASSPLPTGTTIYF,TGTGCCAGCAGCCCCCTTCCCACAGGGACCACCATATATTTT
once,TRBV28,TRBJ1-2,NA,CASSSGTQSGYTF,TGTGCCAGCAGCTCCGGGACACAGTCTGGCTACACCTTC
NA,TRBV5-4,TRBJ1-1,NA,CASSIATGPNTEAFF,TGTGCCAGCAGCATTGCGACGGGGCCGAACACTGAAGCTTTCTTT
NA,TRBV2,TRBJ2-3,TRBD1,CASSEAMGQGRADTQYF,TGTGCCAGCAGTGAAGCAATGGGACAGGGTAGAGCAGATACGCAGTATTTT
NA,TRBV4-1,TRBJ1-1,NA,CASSHGRQTMNTEAFF,TGCGCCAGCAGCCACGGGAGACAGACAATGAACACTGAAGCTTTCTTT
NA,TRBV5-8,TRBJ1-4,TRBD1,CASSSGQGAGSEKLFF,TGTGCCAGCAGCTCGGGACAGGGGGCTGGGAGTGAAAAACTGTTTTTT
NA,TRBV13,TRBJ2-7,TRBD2,CASSLAFGGSGRGSYEQYF,TGTGCCAGCAGCTTAGCCTTTGGAGGTAGCGGGAGGGGCTCCTACGAGCAGTACTTC
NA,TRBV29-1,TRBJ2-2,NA,CSVLQRIHTGELFF,TGCAGCGTTCTGCAGCGGATCCACACCGGGGAGCTGTTTTTT
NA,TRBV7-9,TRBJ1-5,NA,CASSLEGGSQPQHF,TGTGCCAGCAGCTTAGAGGGAGGGTCACAGCCCCAGCATTTT
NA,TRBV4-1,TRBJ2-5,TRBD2,CASSQDRPGLVGTQYF,TGCGCCAGCAGCCAAGATCGCCCGGGACTAGTCGGGACCCAGTACTTC
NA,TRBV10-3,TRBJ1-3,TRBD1,CAISEVSGDSSGNTIYF,TGTGCCATCAGTGAGGTTTCCGGGGACAGCTCTGGAAACACCATATATTTT
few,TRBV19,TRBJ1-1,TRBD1,CASSMGTGGNTEAFF,TGTGCCAGTAGTATGGGGACAGGCGGGAACACTGAAGCTTTCTTT
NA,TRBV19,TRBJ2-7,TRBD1,CATSPGTGWNEQYF,TGTGCCACGTCACCCGGGACAGGCTGGAACGAGCAGTACTTC
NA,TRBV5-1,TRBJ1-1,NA,CASSLGQRFAEAFF,TGCGCCAGCAGCTTAGGACAGAGGTTCGCTGAAGCTTTCTTT
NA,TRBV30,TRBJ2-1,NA,CAWSVFPGRGRNEQFF,TGTGCCTGGAGTGTATTCCCCGGCAGGGGTAGAAATGAGCAGTTCTTC
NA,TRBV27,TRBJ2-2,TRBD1,CASRGWDRDKHTGELFF,TGTGCCAGCAGAGGGTGGGACAGGGATAAGCACACCGGGGAGCTGTTTTTT
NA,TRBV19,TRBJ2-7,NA,CASSMERGSLYEQYF,TGTGCCAGTAGTATGGAAAGGGGTTCCCTCTACGAGCAGTACTTC
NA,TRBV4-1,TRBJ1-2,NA,CASSQGASTGYGYTF,TGCGCCAGCAGCCAGGGGGCGAGTACGGGTTATGGCTACACCTTC
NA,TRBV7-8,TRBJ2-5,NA,CASSLVRLGYQETQYF,TGTGCCAGCAGCTTAGTCCGCCTGGGGTACCAAGAGACCCAGTACTTC
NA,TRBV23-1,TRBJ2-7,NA,CASSGPAISSYEQYF,TGCGCCAGCAGTGGGCCAGCTATCAGCTCCTACGAGCAGTACTTC
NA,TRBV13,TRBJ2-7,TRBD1,CASSSPRTGPYEQYF,TGTGCCAGCAGCTCCCCCCGGACAGGACCCTACGAGCAGTACTTC
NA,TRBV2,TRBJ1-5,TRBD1,CASTPGQRNQPQHF,TGTGCCAGCACTCCGGGACAGCGGAATCAGCCCCAGCATTTT
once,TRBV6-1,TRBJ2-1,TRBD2,CASTRTSDYNEQFF,TGTGCCAGCACTCGGACTAGCGACTACAATGAGCAGTTCTTC
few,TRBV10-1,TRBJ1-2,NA,CASREGASGGYTF,TGCGCCAGCAGGGAAGGGGCTTCGGGTGGCTACACCTTC
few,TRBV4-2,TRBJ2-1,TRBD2,CASSQEGTTYNEQFF,TGTGCCAGCAGCCAAGAAGGGACTACATACAATGAGCAGTTCTTC
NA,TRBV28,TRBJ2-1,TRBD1,CASGADRGEQFF,TGTGCCAGCGGAGCAGACAGGGGGGAGCAGTTCTTC
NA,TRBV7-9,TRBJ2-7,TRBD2,CASSGPGTSAYEQYF,TGTGCCAGCAGCGGACCCGGGACTAGCGCGTACGAGCAGTACTTC
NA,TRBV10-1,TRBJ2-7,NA,CASSEWGAYEQYF,TGCGCCAGCAGTGAGTGGGGGGCCTACGAGCAGTACTTC
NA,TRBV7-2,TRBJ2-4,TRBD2,CASSVTQGSGRMGNIQYF,TGTGCCAGCAGCGTCACCCAGGGTAGCGGGAGAATGGGAAACATTCAGTACTTC
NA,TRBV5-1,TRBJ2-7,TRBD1,CASSRGGRSYEQYF,TGCGCCAGCAGCCGAGGGGGCAGGTCCTACGAGCAGTACTTC
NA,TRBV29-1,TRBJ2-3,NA,CSVDPSFTDTQYF,TGCAGCGTTGACCCTTCTTTCACAGATACGCAGTATTTT
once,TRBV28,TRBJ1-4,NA,CASRPYFGSINEKLFF,TGTGCCAGCAGACCATACTTCGGGAGCATTAATGAAAAACTGTTTTTT
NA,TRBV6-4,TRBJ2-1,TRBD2,CASSEGLGHNEQFF,TGTGCCAGCAGTGAGGGACTAGGGCACAATGAGCAGTTCTTC
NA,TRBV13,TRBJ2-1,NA,CASSLQDNEQFF,TGTGCCAGCAGCTTACAGGACAATGAGCAGTTCTTC
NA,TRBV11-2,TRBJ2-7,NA,CASSLAAGTYEQYF,TGTGCCAGCAGCTTAGCAGCAGGTACCTACGAGCAGTACTTC
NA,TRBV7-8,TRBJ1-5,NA,CASSLAENQPQHF,TGTGCCAGCAGCTTGGCAGAGAATCAGCCCCAGCATTTT
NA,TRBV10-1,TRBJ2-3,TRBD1,CASSESTGQGMADTQYF,TGCGCCAGCAGTGAGTCGACCGGACAGGGGATGGCAGATACGCAGTATTTT
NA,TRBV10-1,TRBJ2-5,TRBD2,CASLERERQETQYF,TGCGCCAGCCTCGAGCGGGAGAGGCAAGAGACCCAGTACTTC
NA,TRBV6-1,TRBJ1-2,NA,CASSDGEFGGYTF,TGTGCCAGCAGTGACGGGGAATTCGGTGGCTACACCTTC
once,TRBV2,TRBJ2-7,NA,CASSDRNSYEQYF,TGTGCCAGCAGTGACAGAAACTCCTACGAGCAGTACTTC
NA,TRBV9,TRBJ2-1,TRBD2,CASSVEISGSYEQFF,TGTGCCAGCAGCGTAGAAATTAGCGGGAGTTATGAGCAGTTCTTC
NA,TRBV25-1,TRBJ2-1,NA,CASSAVAGNLMNEQFF,TGTGCCAGCAGTGCCGTGGCGGGAAATTTAATGAATGAGCAGTTCTTC